This TCR beta chain was observed in a study of T cells in Graves' hyperthyroidism and ophthalmopathy. Overall study context: Peripheral blood was acquired at first diagnosis, ahead of any therapy whatsoever.

Pregnant or lactating patients were excluded, as were those with uncontrolled infection or other autoimmune disease. Overall study findings and caveats: Expanded thyroid clonotypes (above 0.001) were mostly also found in blood.

CDR3 length: 15 residues. The V and J ends lost 3 bases and 0 bases respectively, with 12 bases between them. Germline CDR1 SGHRS, CDR2 YFSETQ. In its sample, this clonotype was seen many times. The antigen is undetermined. Amplification yielded TCR beta CDR3 regions, with RNA transcripts as the source. HTBI primers were used for first-round RT-PCR of the TCR CDR3. TCRdb analysed the multiplex PCR reads with MiXCR anew, one entry per CDR3 protein. The sample records around 99,000 distinct CDR3 sequences, more than 15% being singletons. Sequencing was carried out using blood. The rearrangement uses TRBV5-1 and TRBJ2-5; weak D call: TRBD2 (5 bases). This TCR derives from a woman between 45 and 65 years old with Graves' hyperthyroidism. The CDR3 loop reads CASSSQRADQETQYF. CDR3 in DNA: TGCGCCAGCAGCTCACAGAGGGCCGACCAAGAGACCCAGTACTTC.